The 14 T cell receptor beta chains below all came from one sample that was sequenced in a study of cytomegalovirus exposure and HLA in healthy donors. Some clones are missing from TCRdb's copy, which holds only in-frame ones; the method was immunoSEQ multiplex PCR. The sample contains 260,000 or so clones, about 83% of which appear only once. Sequencing used PBMCs. The origin of the receptors is a man aged 18 to 30 in good health and CMV-seronegative.

V is TRBV7-2 and J is TRBJ1-2; possible D gene TRBD1, 5 bases. The CDR3 covers 15 residues. Between the trimmed V and J ends, which lost 2 bases and 4 bases, there was a span of 14 bases. Germline loops: CDR1 SGHTA, CDR2 FQGNSA. CDR3 nucleotide sequence: TGTGCCAGCAGCTTATCGTGGGGGGAGGGCTATGGCTACACCTTC. As protein: CASSLSWGEGYGYTF.

Note on this clone: Distinct nucleotide sequences in the sample also encode this CDR3. The chain links TRBV7-2 to TRBJ1-6, with 11 bases identical to TRBD1. Germline lookup yields CDR1 SGHTA and CDR2 FQGNSA. This CDR3 has 14 amino acids. The V gene end was trimmed by 4 bases and the J gene end by 8 bases; junction bases not matched to a gene: 1. The DNA for the CDR3 is TGTGCCAGCAGCTCGGACAGGGGGCATTCACCCCTCCACTTT. Its protein is CASSSDRGHSPLHF.

The J gene is TRBJ1-3, the V gene TRBV19; D gene uncertain. This CDR3 has 15 residues. CDR1 is LNHDA and CDR2 is SQIVND in the germline V gene (reference sequence). The V gene lost 3 bases and the J gene lost 2 bases, with 11 bases spanning the gap. CDR3 loop: CASSISGDPGNTIYF. CDR3 bases: TGTGCCAGTAGTATTAGCGGGGATCCTGGAAACACCATATATTTT.

The CDR3 loop reads CASSTGQGPSYEQYF. The CDR3 DNA reads TGCGCCAGCAGCACCGGACAGGGGCCCTCCTACGAGCAGTACTTC. The chain carries TRBV5-1 and TRBJ2-7; 9 nucleotides align to TRBD1. The germline gives CDR1 SGHRS, CDR2 YFSETQ. The CDR3 sequence is 15 residues long. The junction had 5 bases not matched to a gene; V was cut back by 4 bases and J by 0 bases.

This clone was observed once. The chain is built from TRBV6-6 and TRBJ2-7; 7 nucleotides agree with TRBD2. CDR3 size: 15 residues. Germline lookup yields CDR1 MNHNY and CDR2 SVGAGI (reference sequence). Losses at the gene ends were 1 base for V and 3 bases for J; bases not matched to a gene: 6. The CDR3 DNA is TGTGCCAGCAGTTACTGGCGGGAGCATCTCTACGAGCAGTACTTC. Translated: CASSYWREHLYEQYF.

The chain combines TRBV5-4 with TRBJ1-3; D may be TRBD1 (6 bases). Looked up from germline, CDR1 is SGHNT and CDR2 is YYREEE (reference sequence). The CDR3 length is 15 residues. Between the trimmed V and J ends, which lost 4 bases and 3 bases, there was a span of 14 bases. The CDR3 sequence is CASSGTAGDGNTIYF. DNA for the CDR3: TGTGCCAGCAGCGGTACCGCAGGGGATGGAAACACCATATATTTT.

The table lists this clone with a few counts. This rearrangement joins TRBV30 to TRBJ1-5; D gene unclear. CDR1 is GTSNPN and CDR2 is SVGIG in the germline V gene (reference sequence). The V end was cut by 1 base, the J end by 6 bases, with 7 bases between. The CDR3 spans 12 residues. The CDR3 region is CAWSGQVQPQHF. CDR3 sequence (DNA): TGTGCCTGGAGTGGCCAGGTTCAGCCCCAGCATTTT.

The chain joins TRBV11-2 to TRBJ2-3; the D gene is possibly TRBD2 (5 bases). V dropped 5 bases and J dropped 14 bases, with 29 bases sitting between them. The CDR3 spans 16 residues. CDR1 and CDR2 from the germline V gene are SGHAT and FQNNGV. The CDR3 region is CASSPTEWGEKPRVYF. The CDR3 coding sequence is TGTGCCAGCAGCCCCACCGAGTGGGGAGAAAAACCCCGTGTGTATTTT.

The chain is built from TRBV5-6 and TRBJ2-7; tentatively, D is TRBD1 (5 bases). Germline CDR1 is SGHDT and CDR2 is YYEEEE. V lost 1 base to trimming and J lost 7 bases, with 15 bases between them. The CDR3 is 14 amino acids. CDR3 coding DNA: TGTGCCAGCAGCTTGCCGCAGGGTAGGCAAGAGCAGTACTTC. Protein product: CASSLPQGRQEQYF.

The genes are TRBV6-5 and TRBJ1-2; 7 bases line up with TRBD1. V lost 6 bases to trimming and J lost 3 bases; unmatched junction nucleotides: 4. Germline loops: CDR1 MNHEY, CDR2 SVGAGI. The length of the CDR3 is 13 residues. This CDR3 reads CASRSGTDYGYTF. CDR3 nucleotides: TGTGCCAGCAGGTCCGGGACAGACTATGGCTACACCTTC.

The V call is TRBV9, the J call TRBJ2-1; TRBD2 matches 7 bases. With V trimmed by 3 bases and J by 10 bases, 4 bases remained unmatched. The length of the CDR3 is 12 residues. Germline V gene data show CDR1 as SGDLS and CDR2 as YYNGEE. The CDR3 DNA reads TGTGCCAGCAGCGCCTTGCGGGGGGAGCAGTTCTTC. Translation gives CASSALRGEQFF.

In this sample, this clone turned up a few times. This chain joins TRBV6-1 and TRBJ1-6, with unresolved D. Germline V gene sequence: CDR1 MNHNS, CDR2 SASEGT. The CDR3 is made up of 15 amino acids. Deletions cut 3 bases from V and 8 bases from J, with 14 bases between. The CDR3 DNA sequence: TGTGCCAGCAGTGATGGCCGCATCATGCATTCACCCCTCCACTTT. The encoded protein is CASSDGRIMHSPLHF.

The chain has TRBV9 and TRBJ2-1; TRBD1 matches at 11 bases. V was clipped by 2 bases and J by 9 bases; unmatched bases: 10. Germline V gene lookup returns CDR1 SGDLS and CDR2 YYNGEE. This CDR3 region has 16 residues. This CDR3 reads CASSVTGTGGMGEQFF. DNA of the CDR3: TGTGCCAGCAGCGTGACCGGGACAGGGGGTATGGGTGAGCAGTTCTTC.

This sequence joins TRBV2 and TRBJ2-7, with D possibly being TRBD1 (5 bases). V was cut by 3 bases and J by 9 bases, with 9 bases left in between. The CDR3 loop spans 11 amino acids. Germline CDR1 reads SNHLY; CDR2 reads FYNNEI. This CDR3 is CASSDRRGQYF. CDR3 in DNA: TGTGCCAGCAGTGATCGAAGGGGGCAGTACTTC.